The 27 T cell receptor beta chains below come from one sample, sequenced in a study of tumor and adjacent non-tumor tissue in lung cancer. A modified ARM-PCR protocol with three rounds of nested PCR amplified TCRbeta. TCRdb ran MiXCR on the multiplex PCR reads and lists one entry per CDR3 protein. The table lists around 99,000 distinct CDR3 sequences, 60% to 70% of them singletons. The template was RNA from unsorted bulk tissue. More than 3 cm separated this lung sample from the edge of the tumor. Source material: distant non-tumor lung tissue. The receptors come from a man aged 55 to 70 with non-small cell lung cancer.

A remark on this clonotype: As the CDR3 is not closed by the conserved phenylalanine or tryptophan, this likely results from a read error. V usage is TRBV6-2 or TRBV6-3 and J usage is TRBJ2-3; a weak D match, TRBD2 (5 bases). Germline CDR1 reads MNHEY; CDR2 reads SVGEGT. Deletions cut 2 bases from V and 2 bases from J, with 14 bases between. The CDR3 runs to 16 residues. CDR3: CASSYLSGSDTDTQYH. Written as DNA, the CDR3 is TGTGCCAGCAGTTACCTTTCGGGAAGTGACACAGATACGCAGTATCAT.

About this clonotype: The junction does not match germline at one end; this may be a read error. The V gene is TRBV11-1, the J gene TRBJ2-7; D is unclear. Germline V lookup: CDR1 SGHAT, CDR2 FQDESV (reference sequence). The CDR3 extends over 14 amino acids. For the CDR3, the DNA is TGTGCCAGCAGCTCCAGAGGCCTGTCCTACGAGCTGTACTTC. Protein product: CASSSRGLSYELYF.

This clonotype occurred many times. The genes are TRBV29-1 and TRBJ1-1; D might be TRBD1 (5 bases). The CDR3 runs 12 residues. Germline CDR1 reads SQVTM; CDR2 reads ANQGSEA. V gave up 1 base and J gave up 5 bases, with 8 bases separating them. The CDR3 region is CSVEGGVTEAFF. For the CDR3, the DNA is TGCAGCGTTGAAGGGGGGGTTACTGAAGCTTTCTTT.

This clonotype was recorded only once. An end of the junction differs from the germline gene, which may be a read error. The chain recombines TRBV6-1 with TRBJ2-1; no definite D call. The germline CDR1 and CDR2 sequences are MNHNS and SASEGT. This CDR3 contains 13 residues. CDR3 protein: CASSPNTYIEQFF. The CDR3 nucleotides read TGTGCCAGCAGTCCAAACACCTACATTGAGCAATTCTTC.

This clonotype was counted a few times. Given a much more abundant clone one base away, this may be a read error. The chain links TRBV20-1 to TRBJ2-1; D uncertain. The V end lost 3 bases, the J end lost 5 bases, and 8 bases lay between the germline ends. The germline CDR1 and CDR2 sequences are DFQATT and SNEGSKA (reference sequence). This CDR3 region has 12 residues. The CDR3: CSASPIHNEQFF. CDR3 DNA: TGCAGTGCTAGTCCAATTCACAATGAGCAGTTCTTC.

There are a few counts of this clonotype. The chain recombines TRBV5-1 with TRBJ1-1, with D perhaps matching TRBD1 (5 bases). The germline CDR1 and CDR2 sequences are SGHRS and YFSETQ. This CDR3 is 13 amino acids long. V was pared by 6 bases and J by 2 bases, with 11 bases between. This CDR3 reads CASIGTVNTEAFF. As DNA, the CDR3 is TGCGCCAGCATCGGGACGGTCAACACTGAAGCTTTCTTT. Full variable domain (missing parts from reference TRBV5-1 and TRBJ1-1): KAGVTQTPRYLIKTRGQQVTLSCSPISGHRSVSWYQQTPGQGLQFLFEYFSETQRNKGNFPGRFSGRQFSNSRSEMNVSTLELGDSALYLCASIGTVNTEAFFGQGTRLTVV.

This clonotype was detected many times. The genes are TRBV28 and TRBJ2-7; 7 nucleotides match TRBD2. With V trimmed by 5 bases and J by 2 bases, 9 bases remained unmatched. Per germline, CDR1 MDHEN and CDR2 SYDVKM. The CDR3 sequence is 15 residues long. The CDR3 nucleotides are TGTGCCAGCAGTCCCACAGCCGGGACTACCTACGAGCAGTACTTC. Translated, it gives CASSPTAGTTYEQYF.

This clonotype is medium-sized by share. The rearrangement uses TRBV12-3 or TRBV12-4 and TRBJ2-7, with 9 positions matching TRBD1. J was trimmed by 7 bases and V by 3 bases; bases with no gene match: 7. This CDR3 is built from 14 residues. In DNA form, the CDR3 reads TGTGCCAGCAGTTTTGGGACAGGGAAAGGAGAGCAGTACTTC. Its protein product is CASSFGTGKGEQYF.

Points on this clonotype: A much more abundant neighbour one base away suggests this may be a read error. The chain uses TRBV6-2 or TRBV6-3 and TRBJ1-5; D may be TRBD1 (6 bases). V lost 5 bases, J lost 2 bases, and 13 bases lay in between. CDR3 size: 15 residues. Germline V gives CDR1 MNHEY, CDR2 SVGEGT. The CDR3 here is CASSPEGGRNQPQHF. CDR3 bases: TGTGCCAGCAGTCCCGAGGGGGGCCGCAATCAGCCCCAGCATTTT.

The rearrangement uses TRBV15 and TRBJ1-2, with 7 bases aligning to TRBD1. Unmatched junction bases numbered 13, after V lost 3 bases and J lost 6 bases. CDR1 and CDR2 from the germline V gene are LNHNV and YYDKDF (reference sequence). This CDR3 is 16 amino acids long. The CDR3 reads CATSRGETGRGDGYTF. DNA for the CDR3: TGTGCCACCAGCAGGGGTGAGACAGGGCGCGGCGATGGCTACACCTTC. The full variable domain, in which reference TRBV15 and TRBJ1-2 provide the parts outside the CDR3, is DAMVIQNPRYQVTQFGKPVTLSCSQTLNHNVMYWYQQKSSQAPKLLFHYYDKDFNNEADTPDNFQSRRPNTSFCFLDIRSPGLGDTAMYLCATSRGETGRGDGYTFGSGTRLTVV.

This clonotype turned up a few times. A single base separates this from a much larger clone, so it may be a read error. V gene TRBV6-1 combines with J gene TRBJ1-2, with TRBD1 matching over 7 bases. The CDR3 is made up of 15 amino acids. Trimming removed 6 bases from V and 7 bases from J; junction bases left unmatched: 14. CDR1 and CDR2 (germline): MNHNS, SASEGT. CDR3 sequence reads: CASRDRVAKGGGYTF. CDR3 nucleotide sequence: TGTGCCAGCAGAGACAGGGTCGCCAAGGGAGGTGGCTACACCTTC.

Points on this clonotype: A read error is possible here, since a much larger clone lies one base away. This chain uses TRBV6-1 with TRBJ1-6, with D hard to call. The V gene lost 6 bases and the J gene lost 7 bases, with 16 bases spanning the gap. This CDR3 has 15 residues. Germline CDR1 and CDR2: MNHNS and SASEGT. The DNA for the CDR3 is TGTGCCAGCAGGAACGGAAATCACCTCAATTCACCCCTCCACTTT. As protein: CASRNGNHLNSPLHF.

With respect to this clonotype: The missing conserved phenylalanine or tryptophan at the end of this CDR3 makes a read error likely. CDR3 loop: CASSLSRTTNEKLFL. In DNA, the CDR3 is TGTGCCAGCAGCTTATCCCGAACAACTAATGAAAAACTGTTTCTC. This chain connects TRBV11-2 to TRBJ1-4; D uncertain. The CDR3 contains 15 residues. Trimming removed 2 bases from V and 0 bases from J, with 7 bases in between. In germline, CDR1 is SGHAT, CDR2 FQNNGV.

This clonotype was picked up many times. The chain employs TRBV4-3 and TRBJ2-2, with 9 bases that match TRBD2. The CDR3 totals 15 residues. The germline V gene encodes CDR1 LGHNA and CDR2 YSLEER. V gave up 4 bases and J gave up 4 bases; unmatched junction bases: 4. CDR3 in amino acids: CASSPSGTGTGELFF. The DNA for the CDR3 is TGCGCCAGCAGCCCTAGCGGGACTGGCACCGGGGAGCTGTTTTTT.

The chain employs TRBV5-4 and TRBJ2-7; 8 nucleotides align to TRBD2. Germline values: CDR1 SGHNT, CDR2 YYREEE (reference sequence). The CDR3 runs 14 residues. Trimming cost V 1 base and J 3 bases; bases outside gene matches: 3. CDR3 bases: TGTGCCAGCAGCTTGACCAGCGGGGGCTACGAGCAGTACTTC. Translation gives CASSLTSGGYEQYF.

This clonotype was detected many times. V gene TRBV20-1 combines with J gene TRBJ2-1; D remains unclear. Between the trimmed V and J ends, which lost 4 bases and 6 bases, there was a span of 10 bases. CDR3 size: 12 residues. Per germline, CDR1 DFQATT and CDR2 SNEGSKA (reference sequence). The CDR3 nucleotides read TGCAGTGCTAATACCGCCGGCAATGAGCAGTTCTTC. It codes for CSANTAGNEQFF.

Concerning this clonotype: Because the CDR3 is missing its conserved closing phenylalanine or tryptophan, this is likely a read error. The DNA is omitted, as the CDR3 cannot be located on it reliably, and the CDR3 follows TCRdb's listing. This chain connects TRBV20-1 to TRBJ2-7; the table's D call of TRBD1 was not tested on the DNA. The CDR3 has 14 residues if both end residues are counted. CDR1 and CDR2 (germline): DFQATT, SNEGSKA (reference sequence). CDR3 protein: CSARGQGVLYEHYI.

Comment on this clonotype: A read error may produce the germline difference seen at one junction end. The DNA of the CDR3 is TGTGCCAGTAGCTTGCAAAGGTGGGGAGTTAGCGGGGAACTGAACACCGGGGAGCTGTTTTTT. The encoded protein is CASSLQRWGVSGELNTGELFF. The V and J genes are TRBV5-6 and TRBJ2-2, with 8 bases that match TRBD2. The CDR3 is made up of 21 amino acids. Per the germline V gene, CDR1 is SGHDT and CDR2 is YYEEEE.

This clonotype was found a few times. The chain links TRBV20-1 to TRBJ1-6; TRBD1 matches at 11 bases. Trimming cost V 2 bases and J 5 bases; bases outside gene matches: 2. Germline V gives CDR1 DFQATT, CDR2 SNEGSKA (reference sequence). The CDR3 spans 15 residues. The chain's CDR3 is CSARRDRGNNSPLHF. In nucleotides, the CDR3 is TGCAGTGCTAGAAGGGACAGGGGGAATAATTCACCCCTCCACTTT.

This clonotype was seen repeatedly, ten times or more. The chain is built from TRBV12-3 or TRBV12-4 and TRBJ1-4; D is uncertain. V dropped 6 bases and J dropped 7 bases, with 15 bases sitting between them. This CDR3 has 14 residues. The CDR3 DNA follows: TGTGCCAGCAGATCCGGGCTAGGTACTGAAAAACTGTTTTTT. This sequence encodes CASRSGLGTEKLFF.

There are a few counts of this clonotype. J is TRBJ1-1 and V is TRBV7-9; D is ambiguous. The CDR3 totals 14 residues. Germline V CDR1 and CDR2: SEHNR, FQNEAQ (reference sequence). Trimming removed 1 base from V and 4 bases from J, with 10 bases in between. The CDR3: CASSLEVLGTEAFF. CDR3 nucleotide sequence: TGTGCCAGCAGCTTAGAGGTTTTGGGCACTGAAGCTTTCTTT.

Points on this clonotype: One junction end does not reproduce the germline sequence, and a read error may be involved. This chain connects TRBV6-6 to TRBJ2-7, with D possibly TRBD2 on 6 matching bases. This CDR3 spans 18 amino acids. Germline assignment: CDR1 MNHNY and CDR2 SVGAGI (reference sequence). The CDR3 loop is CVSSYGGAGARRENEQYF. Here the CDR3 DNA reads TGTGTCAGCAGTTACGGAGGAGCCGGGGCCAGGAGGGAAAATGAGCAGTACTTC.

This clonotype came up many times. V usage is TRBV5-6 and J usage is TRBJ2-3, with D possibly being TRBD1 or TRBD2 (5 bases each). CDR1 is SGHDT, CDR2 YYEEEE, per germline. The CDR3 sequence is 16 residues long. Trimming cost V 2 bases and J 3 bases, with 16 bases left between them. The CDR3 DNA sequence: TGTGCCAGCAGCTTTAGACGGGACCTTATGACAGATACGCAGTATTTT. It yields the protein CASSFRRDLMTDTQYF. Using reference TRBV5-6 and TRBJ2-3 for the parts outside the CDR3, the full variable domain is DAGVTQSPTHLIKTRGQQVTLRCSPKSGHDTVSWYQQALGQGPQFIFQYYEEEERQRGNFPDRFSGHQFPNYSSELNVNALLLGDSALYLCASSFRRDLMTDTQYFGPGTRLTVL.

Comment on this clonotype: A junction end diverges from the germline sequence, so it may reflect a read error. V usage is TRBV5-6 and J usage is TRBJ2-7; D gene ambiguous. CDR1 is SGHDT, CDR2 YYEEEE, per germline. CDR3 length: 15 amino acids. The CDR3 spells CDSSHPRADSNEQYF. In DNA form, the CDR3 reads TGTGACAGCAGCCACCCACGGGCAGATTCCAACGAGCAGTACTTC.

V usage is TRBV4-2 and J usage is TRBJ2-2; D remains unclear. V was shortened by 2 bases and J by 8 bases, with 12 bases between the two germline ends. The CDR3 runs 14 residues. The germline CDR1 and CDR2 sequences are LGHNA and YNFKEQ. The CDR3 sequence: CASSQYPYTGELFF. The CDR3, as DNA: TGTGCCAGCAGCCAATATCCGTATACTGGGGAGCTGTTTTTT.

In regard to this clonotype: This CDR3 is missing its conserved last phenylalanine or tryptophan, likely due to a read error. This rearrangement joins TRBV6-6 to TRBJ2-1, with 9 bases matching TRBD1. Germline V gives CDR1 MNHNY, CDR2 SVGAGI (reference sequence). The CDR3 totals 17 residues. CDR3 sequence (DNA): TGCGCCAGCAGACCCCGGGACAGGGTGAGCTCCTACAATGACCAGTTCTTG. Translating gives CASRPRDRVSSYNDQFL.

V gene TRBV2 combines with J gene TRBJ1-2; a possible D gene is TRBD1 (6 bases). Trimming pared 7 bases from V and 0 bases from J, leaving 15 bases between. The CDR3 length is 15 residues. Germline CDR1 reads SNHLY; CDR2 reads FYNNEI. CDR3 sequence: CASIEDRRTNYGYTF. DNA of the CDR3: TGTGCCAGCATCGAAGACAGGAGGACTAACTATGGCTACACCTTC.